What follows are 17 T cell receptor beta chains derived from one specimen sequenced in a study of T cells in Graves' hyperthyroidism and ophthalmopathy. The source material, RNA transcripts, was used to amplify TCR beta CDR3 regions. HTBI primers were employed in a first-round RT-PCR of the TCR CDR3. TCRdb re-called the multiplex PCR reads with MiXCR, one entry per CDR3 protein. This table holds 310,000 or so distinct CDR3 sequences, 15% to 20% found once. Sequenced material: blood. The origin of the receptors is a woman in her sixties or seventies with Graves' ophthalmopathy.

This clonotype was counted many times. The V gene is TRBV2, the J gene TRBJ1-5; a possible D gene is TRBD1 (6 bases). There are 14 residues in the CDR3. Trimming left V 3 bases short and J 7 bases short, with 13 bases between. Germline CDR1 SNHLY, CDR2 FYNNEI. DNA for the CDR3: TGTGCCAGCAGTGACAGGGGTAGGTCGCAGCCCCAGCATTTT. It is translated as CASSDRGRSQPQHF.

This clonotype was counted a few times. The chain couples TRBV15 to TRBJ2-2; the D gene is possibly TRBD2 (6 bases). From germline, CDR1 is LNHNV and CDR2 YYDKDF (reference sequence). V lost 8 bases, J lost 4 bases, and 17 bases lay in between. This CDR3 has 15 residues. CDR3 in amino acids: CATQSVGGTTGELFF. CDR3 coding DNA: TGTGCCACCCAGTCCGTGGGAGGAACCACCGGGGAGCTGTTTTTT.

This clonotype came up a few times. The J gene is TRBJ2-5, the V gene TRBV20-1; D could derive from TRBD1 or TRBD2 (6 bases each). Trimming removed 4 bases from V and 5 bases from J, with 11 bases in between. The germline CDR1 and CDR2 sequences are DFQATT and SNEGSKA (reference sequence). The length of the CDR3 is 12 residues. Here the CDR3 reads CSAIRGEETQYF. The CDR3 nucleotides are TGCAGTGCTATTAGGGGGGAGGAGACCCAGTACTTC.

This clonotype was counted ten times or more. This chain uses TRBV29-1 with TRBJ2-7; tentative D call: TRBD1 (6 bases). The CDR3 is 12 residues long. V was clipped by 6 bases and J by 3 bases, with 12 bases between them. The V gene's germline CDR1 is SQVTM and CDR2 ANQGSEA. The CDR3 DNA sequence: TGCAGCGTCCGAGGGGGTTACTACGAGCAGTACTTC. Protein: CSVRGGYYEQYF.

This clonotype occurred many times. The rearrangement joins TRBV15 to TRBJ1-5; D is unclear. CDR3 length: 15 amino acids. The germline CDR1 and CDR2 sequences are LNHNV and YYDKDF (reference sequence). Trimming removed 0 bases at V and 6 bases at J, with 12 bases between. CDR3 in DNA: TGTGCCACCAGCAGAGAGCCAGGATTGTTTCAGCCCCAGCATTTT. Translated, it gives CATSREPGLFQPQHF.

At least ten counts were recorded for this clonotype. The V and J genes are TRBV6-2 or TRBV6-3 and TRBJ1-2; a possible D gene is TRBD1 (5 bases). V was trimmed by 0 bases and J by 5 bases, leaving 10 bases between them. Germline CDR1 reads MNHEY; CDR2 reads SVGEGT. CDR3 size: 14 residues. Here the CDR3 DNA reads TGTGCCAGCAGTTACTCGATGGAGGGGTATGGCTACACCTTC. Translated, it gives CASSYSMEGYGYTF.

The rearrangement links TRBV5-4 to TRBJ1-1; D is ambiguous. Germline values: CDR1 SGHNT, CDR2 YYREEE (reference sequence). V lost 0 bases and J 13 bases, leaving 16 bases between the germline ends. The CDR3 contains 13 residues. CDR3 in DNA: TGTGCCAGCAGCTTGGATAGCTCCCGAGTCAGTTTCTTT. Protein product: CASSLDSSRVSFF.

This clonotype has ten or more counts. V gene TRBV28 combines with J gene TRBJ2-7; D possibly corresponds to TRBD1 (6 bases). The CDR3 loop spans 14 amino acids. V dropped 8 bases and J dropped 2 bases, with 16 bases sitting between them. Germline V gene lookup returns CDR1 MDHEN and CDR2 SYDVKM. CDR3 coding DNA: TGTGCCAGCCTTACTTATGGACAGACCTACGAGCAGTACTTC. Translating gives CASLTYGQTYEQYF. Variable domain in full (rest from reference TRBV28 and TRBJ2-7): DVKVTQSSRYLVKRTGEKVFLECVQDMDHENMFWYRQDPGLGLRLIYFSYDVKMKEKGDIPEGYSVSREKKERFSLILESASTNQTSMYLCASLTYGQTYEQYFGPGTRLTVT.

This chain connects TRBV6-1 to TRBJ1-4; D might be TRBD1 (5 bases). There are 14 residues in the CDR3. Trimming removed 4 bases at V and 5 bases at J, with 11 bases between. Per the germline V gene, CDR1 is MNHNS and CDR2 is SASEGT. The CDR3 spells CASSAQEGNEKLFF. Here the CDR3 DNA reads TGTGCCAGCAGTGCACAGGAGGGGAATGAAAAACTGTTTTTT.

To note about this clonotype: A much more abundant neighbour one base away suggests this may be a read error. The rearrangement joins TRBV29-1 to TRBJ2-1, with TRBD2 matching over 8 bases. CDR1 and CDR2 (germline): SQVTM, ANQGSEA. This CDR3 comprises 15 residues. V shed 2 bases, J shed 9 bases, and the junction held 12 bases outside the gene matches. CDR3 residues: CSVERWRGARGEQFF. The CDR3 nucleotides are TGCAGCGTTGAAAGGTGGCGGGGGGCCCGGGGTGAGCAGTTCTTC.

This clonotype was seen at least ten times. The chain recombines TRBV12-3 or TRBV12-4 with TRBJ2-3, with TRBD2 matching over 14 bases. The J segment lost 4 bases and the V segment lost 2 bases, leaving 8 bases of the junction unmatched. This CDR3 comprises 18 residues. The CDR3 sequence is CASSLSATSGRAADTQYF. Here the CDR3 DNA reads TGTGCCAGCAGTTTATCGGCGACTAGCGGGAGGGCTGCAGATACGCAGTATTTT.

This clonotype has ten or more counts. The chain combines TRBV7-2 with TRBJ1-1; no clear D. The V gene lost 7 bases and the J gene lost 0 bases, with 12 bases spanning the gap. The CDR3 length is 14 residues. Germline assignment: CDR1 SGHTA and CDR2 FQGNSA. This CDR3 is CASTIGRMNTEAFF. The CDR3 DNA reads as TGTGCCAGCACCATAGGGCGGATGAACACTGAAGCTTTCTTT.

This clonotype showed up just a few times. For the CDR3, the DNA is TGCAGCGTTGATACTAGCGGGATCAACAATGAGCAGTTCTTC. Its protein product is CSVDTSGINNEQFF. This chain joins TRBV29-1 and TRBJ2-1; 10 bases are shared with TRBD2. CDR1 is SQVTM, CDR2 ANQGSEA, per germline. Germline trimming cut 3 bases from V and 5 bases from J; bases unmatched to any gene: 4. The CDR3 runs 14 residues.

The rearrangement links TRBV4-3 to TRBJ1-4, with a tentative D call TRBD1 (5 bases). The CDR3 runs to 17 residues. Germline CDR1 reads LGHNA; CDR2 reads YSLEER. Trimming stripped 0 bases from V and 10 bases from J, with 21 bases between. The CDR3 region is CASSQDIQGTSGGKLFF. CDR3 nucleotides: TGCGCCAGCAGCCAAGATATTCAGGGCACAAGCGGAGGAAAACTGTTTTTT.

In this sample, this clonotype turned up many times. The gene calls are TRBV12-3 or TRBV12-4 and TRBJ1-5, with 9 bases that match TRBD1. V lost 6 bases, J lost 4 bases, and 1 base stayed unmatched. CDR3 length: 13 amino acids. CDR3: CASRGTGNQPQHF. The DNA for the CDR3 is TGTGCCAGCAGGGGGACAGGGAATCAGCCCCAGCATTTT.

This clonotype was seen a few times. The junction and the germline gene differ at one end; a read error may be behind it. The V and J genes are TRBV5-4 and TRBJ2-1; perhaps TRBD2 as D (5 bases). Germline lookup yields CDR1 SGHNT and CDR2 YYREEE (reference sequence). This CDR3 region has 15 residues. The CDR3 loop reads CASSPREGSHNEQFF. The CDR3 DNA reads as TGTGCCAGCAGCCCGAGGGAAGGCTCCCACAATGAGCAGTTCTTC.

This clonotype was counted at least ten times. CDR3 in amino acids: CASSAPRAPNEAFF. The CDR3 coding sequence is TGTGCCAGCAGCGCCCCCAGAGCTCCGAACGAAGCTTTCTTT. The gene calls are TRBV9 and TRBJ1-1; D is unclear. CDR3 length: 14 residues. V gave up 3 bases and J gave up 8 bases, with 17 bases separating them. CDR1 is SGDLS, CDR2 YYNGEE, per germline. The full variable domain, with the rest looked up from reference TRBV9 and TRBJ1-1, is DSGVTQTPKHLITATGQRVTLRCSPRSGDLSVYWYQQSLDQGLQFLIQYYNGEERAKGNILERFSAQQFPDLHSELNLSSLELGDSALYFCASSAPRAPNEAFFGQGTRLTVV.